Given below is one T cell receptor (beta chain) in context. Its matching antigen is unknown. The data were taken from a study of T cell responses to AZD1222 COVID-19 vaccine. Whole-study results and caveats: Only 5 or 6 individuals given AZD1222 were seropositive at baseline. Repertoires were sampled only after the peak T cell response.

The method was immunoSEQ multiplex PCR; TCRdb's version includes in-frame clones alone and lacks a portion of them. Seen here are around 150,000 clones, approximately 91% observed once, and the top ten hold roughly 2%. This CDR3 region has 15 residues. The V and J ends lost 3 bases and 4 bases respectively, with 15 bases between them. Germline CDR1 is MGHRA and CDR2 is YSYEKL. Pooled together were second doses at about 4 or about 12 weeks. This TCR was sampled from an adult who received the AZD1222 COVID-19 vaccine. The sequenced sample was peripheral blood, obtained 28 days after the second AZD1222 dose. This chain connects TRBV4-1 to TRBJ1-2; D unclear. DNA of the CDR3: TGCGCCAGCAGCCAGGCTAGACCCGGCGGCTATGGCTACACCTTC. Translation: CASSQARPGGYGYTF.